This T cell receptor (beta chain) was profiled in a study of human T cells and chemical hapten exposure. On the study more broadly: The sensitizer, 2% DPC, was used on around 2 cm by around 2 cm of upper inner arm skin.

Turning to this clonotype: Its matching antigen is unknown.

Germline lookup yields CDR1 SGHAT and CDR2 FQNNGV. This CDR3 comprises 17 residues. V dropped 5 bases and J dropped 4; count of bases not matched to a gene: 6. The library labeled individual cDNA molecules by adding unique molecular identifiers to them. TCRdb ran MiXCR on the RACE reads and lists one entry per CDR3 protein. The table lists roughly 100,000 distinct CDR3 sequences, less than 40% of them singletons. Specified time point: patch test 3, about 24 weeks after DPC sensitization. Noted treatment: therapeutic diphenylcyclopropenone sensitization with weekly scalp DPC. Donors were 18 to 70-year-old alopecia patients suitable for DPC. The study, taken as a whole, reports: Donor immune responses may differ from healthy people's, since all donors had alopecia.

Here the sequenced sample was whole blood, taken in connection with sensitization to the hapten diphenylcyclopropenone (DPC). This TCR came from a man in his forties with alopecia areata. Some clones in this sample may be carry-over from other donors' samples. The chain joins TRBV11-2 to TRBJ2-1; TRBD2 matches 15 bases. DNA for the CDR3: TGTGCCAGCAGCCTTGGACTAGCGGGAGGGCCATACAATGAGCAGTTCTTC. Its translation: CASSLGLAGGPYNEQFF. Using reference TRBV11-2 and TRBJ2-1 for the parts outside the CDR3, the full variable domain is EAGVAQSPRYKIIEKRQSVAFWCNPISGHATLYWYQQILGQGPKLLIQFQNNGVVDDSQLPKDRFSAERLKGVDSTLKIQPAKLEDSAVYLCASSLGLAGGPYNEQFFGPGTRLTVL.